This record looks at one T cell receptor (beta chain) sequence and its context. What it binds is not known. This sample stems from a study of T cell repertoires in aging, cancer and after chemotherapy. Study overall: Over several months to years, re-sampled healthy donor repertoires clearly shared clones.

The template was genomic DNA from peripheral blood, not RNA. Whole-study results and caveats: Rebound thymic output was suggested by rising median generation probability during chemotherapy in each cancer cohort. Healthy donors lost TCR diversity with age mainly through richness, cancer patients through richness and evenness. Untreated cancer patients had significantly lower blood TCR diversity than age-matched healthy donors.

The germline V and J ends were trimmed by 0 bases and 0 bases, with 18 bases remaining between them. The germline gives CDR1 SGHTA, CDR2 FQGNSA. The CDR3 runs to 18 residues. Rearranged V-D-J TRB sequences were amplified with a mixed TRB-A/B primer pool. MiXCR, run by TCRdb on the multiplex PCR reads, gives a single entry per CDR3 protein. Of thousands of distinct CDR3 sequences in the sample, around a quarter are singletons; the top ten hold around 2.8%. The TCR originated in a human donor in good health. Sequenced sample: blood. The chain carries TRBV7-2 and TRBJ2-7, with a tentative D call TRBD2 (6 bases). CDR3 sequence reads: CASSLADASARTSYEQYF. The CDR3 DNA reads TGTGCCAGCAGCTTAGCTGACGCTAGCGCGCGTACCTCCTACGAGCAGTACTTC. Together with reference TRBV7-2 and TRBJ2-7, the CDR3 gives the full variable domain: GAGVSQSPSNKVTEKGKDVELRCDPISGHTALYWYRQSLGQGLEFLIYFQGNSAPDKSGLPSDRFSAERTGGSVSTLTIQRTQQEDSAVYLCASSLADASARTSYEQYFGPGTRLTVT.